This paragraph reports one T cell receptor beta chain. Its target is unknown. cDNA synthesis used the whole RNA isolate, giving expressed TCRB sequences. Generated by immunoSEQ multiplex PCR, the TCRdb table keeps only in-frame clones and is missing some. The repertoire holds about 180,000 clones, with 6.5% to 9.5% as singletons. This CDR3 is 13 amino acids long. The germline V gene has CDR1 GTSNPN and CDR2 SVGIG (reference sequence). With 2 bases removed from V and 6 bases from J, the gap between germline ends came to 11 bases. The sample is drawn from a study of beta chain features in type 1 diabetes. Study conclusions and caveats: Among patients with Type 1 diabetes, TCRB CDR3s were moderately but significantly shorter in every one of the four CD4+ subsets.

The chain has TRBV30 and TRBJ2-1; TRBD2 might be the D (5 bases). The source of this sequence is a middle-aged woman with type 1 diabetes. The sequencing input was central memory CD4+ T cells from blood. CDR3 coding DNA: TGTGCCTGGAGTTTGGACGGGGTCAATGAGCAGTTCTTC. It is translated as CAWSLDGVNEQFF.